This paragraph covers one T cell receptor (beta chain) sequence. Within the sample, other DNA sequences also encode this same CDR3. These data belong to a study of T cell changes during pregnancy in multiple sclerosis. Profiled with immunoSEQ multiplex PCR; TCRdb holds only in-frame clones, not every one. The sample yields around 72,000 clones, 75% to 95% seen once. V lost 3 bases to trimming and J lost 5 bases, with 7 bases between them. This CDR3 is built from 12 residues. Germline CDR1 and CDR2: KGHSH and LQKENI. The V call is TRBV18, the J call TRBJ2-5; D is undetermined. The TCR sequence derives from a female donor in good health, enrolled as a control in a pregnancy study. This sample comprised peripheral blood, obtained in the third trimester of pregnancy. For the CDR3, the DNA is TGTGCCAGCTCACCCTCCAGGGAGACCCAGTACTTC. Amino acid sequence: CASSPSRETQYF.